This is a list of T cell receptor beta chains from one sample in a study of identifying expanded T cells in peripheral blood. Libraries were prepared by immunoSEQ multiplex PCR; TCRdb keeps only in-frame clonotypes and omits some of them. The sample contains about 100,000 clones, roughly 88% of which appear only once. Source material: blood. These receptors all come from a person aged 18-70 years in good health. The CDR3 runs from the conserved cysteine through the conserved F or W. Each record gives: D gene, V gene, J gene, CDR3 protein. A D gene is named only where the DNA matches it firmly.

D: .; V: TRBV2; J: TRBJ2-7; CDR3: CASRTGSGSYEQYF
D: .; V: TRBV5-4; J: TRBJ2-5; CDR3: CASSLSGDKETQYF
D: .; V: TRBV19; J: TRBJ2-5; CDR3: CATGGPQETQYF
D: .; V: TRBV14; J: TRBJ1-1; CDR3: CASSQLLTEAFF
D: TRBD1; V: TRBV29-1; J: TRBJ1-2; CDR3: CSVLDRDYGYTF
D: TRBD1; V: TRBV19; J: TRBJ2-5; CDR3: CASSISGGVETQYF
D: .; V: TRBV5-1; J: TRBJ2-1; CDR3: CASSSDLRREFYNEQFF
D: TRBD1; V: TRBV18; J: TRBJ1-2; CDR3: CASSQMDRGQAGYTF
D: .; V: TRBV5-8; J: TRBJ2-3; CDR3: CVGRWGLKDTQYF
D: .; V: TRBV18; J: TRBJ1-1; CDR3: CASSPQQIGNLNTEAFF
D: TRBD1; V: TRBV7-7; J: TRBJ2-5; CDR3: CASSLGTGKGETQYF
D: .; V: TRBV19; J: TRBJ1-3; CDR3: CASSIYQGSGNTIYF
D: .; V: TRBV5-3; J: TRBJ1-2; CDR3: CARSALGGQYGYTF
D: .; V: TRBV9; J: TRBJ1-2; CDR3: CASSVDSGFYGYTF
D: .; V: TRBV5-6; J: TRBJ2-5; CDR3: CASSWGSQETQYF
D: .; V: TRBV6-5; J: TRBJ1-2; CDR3: CASSATRAVYGYTF
D: .; V: TRBV7-3; J: TRBJ2-3; CDR3: CASSFRGERTDTQYF
D: .; V: TRBV27; J: TRBJ1-1; CDR3: CASSLSVNTEAFF
D: TRBD1; V: TRBV6-5; J: TRBJ1-3; CDR3: CASARDRGGNTIYF
D: .; V: TRBV5-4; J: TRBJ1-1; CDR3: CASSLAEGADTEAFF